This T cell receptor (beta chain) was found in a study of cytomegalovirus exposure and HLA in healthy donors. Looking at the study overall: Clustering assigned 70% to 90% of the roughly 430 genotyped donors to the Caucasian-associated ancestry cluster. Overall study results and limits: Later analysis showed TCR association rates varying by HLA locus, highest for DRB1 and lowest for HLA-C.

The PCR ran on 60 Vbeta and 13 Jbeta primers. Here immunoSEQ multiplex PCR was the method, and the copy in TCRdb shows in-frame clones only, minus some. This specimen shows about 120,000 clones; the ten leading clones hold about 1.7%. Regarding this clone: Its cognate antigen is unknown.

Sequenced input: PBMCs. This TCR came from a man younger than 35 in good health and CMV-seronegative.

CDR3 coding DNA: TGTGCCAGCAGCGTAGACGGGAGCTATGGCTACACCTTC. Amino acid sequence: CASSVDGSYGYTF. The chain is built from TRBV9 and TRBJ1-2; D is undetermined. Germline V gene data show CDR1 as SGDLS and CDR2 as YYNGEE. The CDR3 is 13 amino acids. Trimming took off 0 bases at V and 4 bases at J, with 7 bases between the two ends.